This T cell receptor beta chain was identified in a study of CD8 T cells in Susac syndrome. Random hexamers were used to reverse transcribe the RNA input (roughly 0.5 to 1 ug). An immunoSEQ multiplex PCR generated amplified TCR beta CDR3 products spanning 54 Vbeta and 13 Jbeta. TCRdb analysed the immunoSEQ multiplex PCR reads with MiXCR anew, one entry per CDR3 protein. The sample records approximately 150,000 distinct CDR3 sequences, 85% to 95% being singletons. Germline-derived CDR1 and CDR2 are LNHDA and SQIVND (reference sequence). Between the trimmed V and J ends, which lost 2 bases and 2 bases, there was a span of 10 bases. This CDR3 is built from 14 residues. Negative isolation was used for CD8+ and CD4+ T cells and FACS enrichment for TEMRA cells.

The genes are TRBV19 and TRBJ2-7; TRBD2 might be the D (5 bases). Sequencing input: CD4+ T cells from PBMCs. The receptor comes from a human donor with multiple sclerosis. Written as DNA, the CDR3 is TGTGCCAGTAGTATATCCCGGGGAGCCTACGAGCAGTACTTC. Its translation: CASSISRGAYEQYF.